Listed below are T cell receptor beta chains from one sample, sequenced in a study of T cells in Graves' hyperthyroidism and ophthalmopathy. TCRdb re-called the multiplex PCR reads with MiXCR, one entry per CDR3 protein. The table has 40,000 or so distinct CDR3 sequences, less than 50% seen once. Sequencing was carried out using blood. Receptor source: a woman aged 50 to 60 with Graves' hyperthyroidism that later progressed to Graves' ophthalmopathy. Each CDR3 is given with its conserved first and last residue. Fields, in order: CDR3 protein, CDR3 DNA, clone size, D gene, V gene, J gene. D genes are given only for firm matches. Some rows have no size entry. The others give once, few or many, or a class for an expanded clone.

CASSQQGGIEAFF	TGTGCCAGCAGTCAGCAGGGGGGTATTGAAGCTTTCTTT	many	TRBD1	TRBV6-2/TRBV6-3	TRBJ1-1
CASSLGQGTVYEQYF	TGTGCCAGCAGCTTAGGCCAGGGAACGGTCTACGAGCAGTACTTC	NA	NA	TRBV7-9	TRBJ2-7
CASSEHGVMNTEAFF	TGTGCCAGCAGCGAGCATGGGGTCATGAACACTGAAGCTTTCTTT	many	NA	TRBV6-4	TRBJ1-1
CASSQPYSNQPQHF	TGTGCCAGCAGCCAACCGTATAGCAATCAGCCCCAGCATTTT	many	NA	TRBV4-2	TRBJ1-5
CASTPLDTNYGYTF	TGTGCCAGTACGCCCTTGGACACTAACTATGGCTACACCTTC	few	NA	TRBV19	TRBJ1-2
CASSSGQMYGYTF	TGTGCCAGCAGCTCAGGACAGATGTATGGCTACACCTTC	many	NA	TRBV28	TRBJ1-2
CASSSVQDETQYF	TGCGCCAGCAGCTCCGTCCAAGACGAGACCCAGTACTTC	NA	NA	TRBV5-1	TRBJ2-5
CASSPSSGGIYEQYF	TGTGCCAGCAGCCCTTCTAGCGGGGGGATCTACGAGCAGTACTTC	many	TRBD2	TRBV11-3	TRBJ2-7
CASSLEGTSVKETQYF	TGCGCCAGCAGCTTGGAAGGGACTAGCGTTAAAGAGACCCAGTACTTC	NA	TRBD2	TRBV5-1	TRBJ2-5
CASSPHGTGGVGYTF	TGTGCCAGCAGCCCCCATGGGACAGGGGGCGTTGGCTACACCTTC	NA	TRBD1	TRBV9	TRBJ1-2
CASSPYLNTEAFF	TGTGCCAGTAGTCCCTACCTGAACACTGAAGCTTTCTTT	many	NA	TRBV19	TRBJ1-1
CSARDPLAGSYEQYF	TGCAGTGCTAGAGATCCTCTAGCGGGATCCTACGAGCAGTACTTC	many	TRBD2	TRBV20-1	TRBJ2-7
CASSLVAGGYTF	TGTGCCAGCAGCTTGGTGGCTGGTGGCTACACCTTC	many	NA	TRBV5-6	TRBJ1-2
CASRSPGQGGNEQFF	TGTGCCAGCAGAAGTCCGGGACAGGGAGGTAATGAGCAGTTCTTC	NA	TRBD1	TRBV2	TRBJ2-1
CATSDQRTGGAYNEQFF	TGTGCCACCAGTGATCAAAGGACAGGGGGCGCCTACAATGAGCAGTTCTTC	NA	TRBD1	TRBV24-1	TRBJ2-1
CASSRRDRSSYNEQYF	TGTGCCAGCAGCAGGCGGGACCGTAGCTCCTACAATGAGCAGTATTTT	NA	NA	TRBV9	TRBJ2-3
CASSQEAGTWRDEQYF	TGCGCCAGCAGCCAAGAGGCCGGGACTTGGCGGGACGAGCAGTACTTC	NA	NA	TRBV4-3	TRBJ2-7
CASSFDRYNSPLHF	TGTGCCAGCAGCTTTGACCGTTATAATTCACCCCTCCACTTT	NA	NA	TRBV2	TRBJ1-6
CASSLGLAGGELFF	TGCGCCAGCAGCTTGGGACTAGCGGGCGGGGAGCTGTTTTTT	NA	TRBD2	TRBV5-1	TRBJ2-2
CASWGTSGMYEQYF	TGTGCCAGCTGGGGGACTAGCGGAATGTACGAGCAGTACTTC	many	TRBD2	TRBV6-5	TRBJ2-7
CASGLRGSETQHF	TGTGCCAGCGGTTTGAGGGGTTCAGAGACCCAGCATTTT	NA	NA	TRBV12-3/TRBV12-4	TRBJ1-5
CASRTGTGNTGELYF	TGCGCCAGCAGGACCGGGACAGGGAACACCGGGGAGCTGTACTTC	NA	TRBD1	TRBV5-1	TRBJ2-2
CASSLTTVNSPLHF	TGTGCCAGCAGCTTAACGACAGTTAATTCACCCCTCCACTTT	medium-sized	NA	TRBV7-9	TRBJ1-6
CASSPTPLGGKNIQYF	TGTGCCAGCAGTCCCACCCCTCTGGGAGGTAAAAACATTCAGTACTTC	many	NA	TRBV7-9	TRBJ2-4
CASSKGLVSHEQYF	TGTGCCAGCAGTAAAGGTTTGGTTTCCCACGAGCAGTACTTC	few	NA	TRBV12-3/TRBV12-4	TRBJ2-7
CSAGTGTSVDTQYF	TGCAGTGCTGGGACCGGGACTAGTGTAGATACGCAGTATTTT	NA	TRBD2	TRBV20-1	TRBJ2-3
CASSIRTFSISSPLHF	TGTGCCAGCAGCATCCGGACCTTTTCGATAAGTTCACCCCTCCACTTT	many	NA	TRBV13	TRBJ1-6
CASRRGGAYEQYF	TGTGCCAGCCGCCGGGGAGGCGCCTACGAGCAGTACTTC	NA	NA	TRBV7-2	TRBJ2-7
CASSYGRLDGYTF	TGTGCCAGCAGTTACGGACGGCTCGATGGCTACACCTTC	NA	NA	TRBV6-5	TRBJ1-2
CASSLRTSNQPQHF	TGTGCCAGCAGTTTAAGGACTAGCAATCAGCCCCAGCATTTT	few	NA	TRBV28	TRBJ1-5
CASRGDRRLAGAGETQHF	TGTGCCAGCAGGGGGGACAGAAGACTAGCGGGAGCGGGGGAGACCCAGCATTTT	NA	TRBD1	TRBV2	TRBJ1-5
CASSLDYSTDVTQHF	TGTGCCAGCAGCTTGGACTACAGTACCGACGTCACCCAGCATTTT	many	NA	TRBV5-4	TRBJ1-5
CSARGGASGSFYNEQFF	TGCAGTGCTAGAGGCGGGGCTAGCGGGAGCTTCTACAATGAGCAGTTCTTC	many	TRBD2	TRBV20-1	TRBJ2-1
CAISGQGAYEQYF	TGTGCCATCAGTGGACAGGGGGCCTACGAGCAGTACTTC	medium-sized	TRBD1	TRBV10-3	TRBJ2-7
CASSPGQGYF	TGTGCCAGCAGTCCGGGACAGGGGTATTTT	NA	TRBD1	TRBV12-3/TRBV12-4	TRBJ2-3
CARNPGGDGAGELFF	TGTGCCAGGAACCCGGGGGGGGACGGTGCCGGGGAGCTGTTTTTT	NA	TRBD2	TRBV7-3	TRBJ2-2
CASSDEDRGKNQPQHF	TGCGCCAGCAGTGACGAAGACAGGGGGAAGAATCAGCCCCAGCATTTT	NA	TRBD1	TRBV10-2	TRBJ1-5
CASSKAGHEAFF	TGTGCCAGCAGCAAGGCAGGACACGAAGCTTTCTTT	NA	NA	TRBV9	TRBJ1-1
CSARVSASGATYEQYF	TGCAGTGCTAGAGTATCGGCTAGCGGGGCTACCTACGAGCAGTACTTC	few	TRBD2	TRBV20-1	TRBJ2-7
CSARDFHSGNTIYF	TGCAGTGCTAGGGACTTTCACTCTGGAAACACCATATATTTT	many	NA	TRBV20-1	TRBJ1-3
CSATGGTGSNQPQHF	TGCAGTGCCACAGGGGGTACGGGAAGCAATCAGCCCCAGCATTTT	NA	TRBD1	TRBV20-1	TRBJ1-5
CASLGSSDTQYF	TGTGCCAGCTTGGGGAGTTCGGATACGCAGTATTTT	many	NA	TRBV11-2	TRBJ2-3
CSAAGQGASTNEKLFF	TGCAGCGCCGCGGGACAGGGGGCTTCAACTAATGAAAAACTGTTTTTT	NA	TRBD1	TRBV29-1	TRBJ1-4
CASSPPNYGYTF	TGTGCCAGCTCACCACCGAACTATGGCTACACCTTC	many	NA	TRBV18	TRBJ1-2
CASSTRDREETQYF	TGTGCCAGCAGCACGCGGGACAGGGAAGAGACCCAGTACTTC	many	TRBD1	TRBV11-3	TRBJ2-5
CSASWQGAGYTF	TGCAGTGCTAGTTGGCAGGGGGCTGGCTACACCTTC	medium-sized	TRBD1	TRBV20-1	TRBJ1-2
CARKVGQGRYNEQFF	TGCGCCAGGAAGGTTGGGCAGGGCCGATACAATGAGCAGTTCTTC	many	NA	TRBV5-1	TRBJ2-1
CATSRGTGGRQFF	TGTGCTACCAGCAGAGGGACAGGGGGTCGGCAGTTTTTT	NA	TRBD1	TRBV15	TRBJ1-4
CSAPRAGGRTEAFF	TGCAGTGCTCCCCGGGCAGGGGGACGGACTGAAGCTTTCTTT	many	TRBD1	TRBV20-1	TRBJ1-1
CAWSLGTETQYF	TGTGCCTGGAGTTTGGGAACGGAGACCCAGTACTTC	many	NA	TRBV30	TRBJ2-5
CASSYDSSYNEQFF	TGTGCCAGCAGTTACGACAGCTCCTACAATGAGCAGTTCTTC	medium-sized	NA	TRBV7-3	TRBJ2-1
CASSEQESSYEQYF	TGTGCCAGCAGTGAACAGGAGAGCTCCTACGAGCAGTACTTC	many	NA	TRBV12-3/TRBV12-4	TRBJ2-7
CASSLRTSGYNEQFF	TGTGCCAGCAGCTTGCGGACTAGCGGTTACAATGAGCAGTTCTTC	NA	TRBD2	TRBV7-2	TRBJ2-1
CASSATGVGGTEAFF	TGTGCCAGTAGTGCAACAGGGGTTGGTGGCACTGAAGCTTTCTTT	many	TRBD1	TRBV19	TRBJ1-1
CASSDPGLAESLDEQYF	TGTGCCAGCAGTGATCCCGGACTAGCGGAAAGTCTAGACGAGCAGTACTTC	NA	TRBD2	TRBV25-1	TRBJ2-7
CSASLSGSTGELFF	TGCAGTGCTAGCCTCAGCGGGAGCACTGGGGAGCTGTTTTTT	NA	TRBD2	TRBV20-1	TRBJ2-2
CASSFLDRGGTDTQYF	TGTGCCAGCAGCTTCCTGGACAGGGGTGGGACAGATACGCAGTATTTT	NA	TRBD1	TRBV5-6	TRBJ2-3
CASRLGQLNTEAFF	TGTGCCAGCAGATTGGGTCAGTTGAACACTGAAGCTTTCTTT	many	NA	TRBV6-5	TRBJ1-1
CASSRDSRTDTQYF	TGCGCCAGCAGTCGGGACAGCCGCACAGATACGCAGTATTTT	few	TRBD1	TRBV10-1	TRBJ2-3
CASSPQVGQGHSSSNSPPHF	TGTGCCAGCTCACCGCAAGTGGGACAGGGGCACAGCAGTTCTAATTCACCCCCCCACTTT	NA	TRBD1	TRBV18	TRBJ1-6